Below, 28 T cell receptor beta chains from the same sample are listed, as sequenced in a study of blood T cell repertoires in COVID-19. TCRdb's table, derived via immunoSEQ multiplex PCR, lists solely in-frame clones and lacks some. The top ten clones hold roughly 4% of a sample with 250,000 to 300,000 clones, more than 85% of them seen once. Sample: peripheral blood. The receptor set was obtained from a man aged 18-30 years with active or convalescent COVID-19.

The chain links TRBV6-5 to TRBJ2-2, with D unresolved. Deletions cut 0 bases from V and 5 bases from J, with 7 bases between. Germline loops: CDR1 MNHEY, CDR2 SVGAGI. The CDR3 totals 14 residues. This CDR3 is CASSYSVLTGELFF. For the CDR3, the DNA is TGTGCCAGCAGTTACTCCGTTTTGACCGGGGAGCTGTTTTTT.

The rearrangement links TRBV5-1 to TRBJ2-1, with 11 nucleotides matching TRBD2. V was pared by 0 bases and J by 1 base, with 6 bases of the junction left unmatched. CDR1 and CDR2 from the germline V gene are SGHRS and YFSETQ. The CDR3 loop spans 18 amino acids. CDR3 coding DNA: TGCGCCAGCAGCTTGGGGCTAGCGGGGGGCCAGTCCTACAATGAGCAGTTCTTC. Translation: CASSLGLAGGQSYNEQFF. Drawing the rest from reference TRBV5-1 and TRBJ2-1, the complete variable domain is KAGVTQTPRYLIKTRGQQVTLSCSPISGHRSVSWYQQTPGQGLQFLFEYFSETQRNKGNFPGRFSGRQFSNSRSEMNVSTLELGDSALYLCASSLGLAGGQSYNEQFFGPGTRLTVL.

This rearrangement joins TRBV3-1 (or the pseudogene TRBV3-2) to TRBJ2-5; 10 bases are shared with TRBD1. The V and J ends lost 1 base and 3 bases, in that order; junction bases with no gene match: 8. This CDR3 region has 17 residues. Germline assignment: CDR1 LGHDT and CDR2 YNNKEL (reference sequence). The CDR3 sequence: CASSQVWVGTGEETQYF. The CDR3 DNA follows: TGTGCCAGCAGCCAAGTGTGGGTGGGGACAGGGGAAGAGACCCAGTACTTC.

CDR3 in DNA: TGTGCCAGCAGCCTTTCAGGGCGCAATCAGCCCCAGCATTTT. Protein sequence: CASSLSGRNQPQHF. V usage is TRBV3-1 (or the pseudogene TRBV3-2) and J usage is TRBJ1-5; TRBD1 is a possible D gene (5 bases). The CDR3 contains 14 residues. V was cut by 4 bases and J by 2 bases, with 9 bases left in between. Germline V CDR1 and CDR2: LGHDT, YNNKEL (reference sequence).

The DNA of the CDR3 is TGTGCCAGCAGCTTATCGGTTGTCACTGAAGCTTTCTTT. It is translated as CASSLSVVTEAFF. The rearrangement joins TRBV7-9 to TRBJ1-1; unclear D gene. Trimming removed 2 bases from V and 4 bases from J, with 8 bases in between. The CDR3 loop spans 13 amino acids. The germline V gene has CDR1 SEHNR and CDR2 FQNEAQ (reference sequence).

The CDR3 protein is CASSSGGSGETQYF. The CDR3 region has the DNA TGTGCCAGCAGTTCTGGCGGGAGTGGAGAGACCCAGTACTTC. This chain links TRBV27 with TRBJ2-5, with 7 bases that match TRBD2. Germline values: CDR1 MNHEY, CDR2 SMNVEV (reference sequence). This CDR3 contains 14 residues. Germline trimming cut 4 bases from V and 4 bases from J; bases unmatched to any gene: 6.

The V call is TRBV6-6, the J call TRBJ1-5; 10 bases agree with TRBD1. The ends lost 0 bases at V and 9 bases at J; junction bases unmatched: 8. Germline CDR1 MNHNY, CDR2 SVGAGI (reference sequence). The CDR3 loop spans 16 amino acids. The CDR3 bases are TGTGCCAGCAGTTACTCGGGGACAGGGGCTTGGCGGCCCCAGCATTTT. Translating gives CASSYSGTGAWRPQHF.

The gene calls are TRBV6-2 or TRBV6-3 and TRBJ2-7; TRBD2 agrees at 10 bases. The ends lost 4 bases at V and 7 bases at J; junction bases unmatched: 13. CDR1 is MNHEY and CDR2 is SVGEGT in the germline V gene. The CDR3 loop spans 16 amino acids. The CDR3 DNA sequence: TGTGCCAGCAGTTTCACCGGGACTAGCGTTCCGGGGGAGCAGTACTTC. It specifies CASSFTGTSVPGEQYF.

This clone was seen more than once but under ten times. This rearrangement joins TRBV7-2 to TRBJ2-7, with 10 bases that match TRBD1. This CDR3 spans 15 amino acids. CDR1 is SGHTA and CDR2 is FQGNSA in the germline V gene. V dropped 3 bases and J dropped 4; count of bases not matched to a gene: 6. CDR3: CASSFYGTGEYEQYF. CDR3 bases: TGTGCCAGCAGCTTTTACGGGACAGGGGAGTACGAGCAGTACTTC.

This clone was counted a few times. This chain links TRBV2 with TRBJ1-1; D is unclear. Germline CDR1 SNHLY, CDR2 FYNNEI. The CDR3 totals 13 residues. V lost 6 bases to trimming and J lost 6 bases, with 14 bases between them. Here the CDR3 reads CASRIEDSAEAFF. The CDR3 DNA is TGTGCCAGCAGGATTGAGGATAGCGCTGAAGCTTTCTTT.

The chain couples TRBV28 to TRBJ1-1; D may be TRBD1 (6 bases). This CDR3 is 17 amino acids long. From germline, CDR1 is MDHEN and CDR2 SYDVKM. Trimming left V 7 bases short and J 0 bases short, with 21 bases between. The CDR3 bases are TGTGCCAGCAAGTCGGGGGGCGGATTGTCGGTGAACACTGAAGCTTTCTTT. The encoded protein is CASKSGGGLSVNTEAFF.

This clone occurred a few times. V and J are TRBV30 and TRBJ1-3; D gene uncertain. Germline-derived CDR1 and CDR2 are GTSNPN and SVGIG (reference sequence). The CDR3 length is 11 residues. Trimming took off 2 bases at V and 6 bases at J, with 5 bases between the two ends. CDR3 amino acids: CAWSSSNTIYF. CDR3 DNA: TGTGCCTGGAGTTCTTCAAACACCATATATTTT.

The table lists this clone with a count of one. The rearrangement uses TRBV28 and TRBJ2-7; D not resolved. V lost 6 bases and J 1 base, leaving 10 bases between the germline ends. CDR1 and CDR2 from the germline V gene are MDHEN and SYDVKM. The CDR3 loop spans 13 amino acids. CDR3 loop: CASRRPGSYEQYF. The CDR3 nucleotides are TGTGCCAGCAGACGCCCAGGTTCCTACGAGCAGTACTTC.

CDR3 nucleotide sequence: TGCGCCAGCAGCTTGGGGCTAGCGGGGAACCAAAAATGGGGGAACCAAGAGACCCAGTACTTC. It translates to CASSLGLAGNQKWGNQETQYF. The rearrangement joins TRBV5-1 to TRBJ2-5, with 9 bases fitting TRBD2. Germline lookup yields CDR1 SGHRS and CDR2 YFSETQ. V was pared by 0 bases and J by 0 bases, with 18 bases of the junction left unmatched. The CDR3 is 21 amino acids. Combining the CDR3 with reference TRBV5-1 and TRBJ2-5 gives the whole variable domain KAGVTQTPRYLIKTRGQQVTLSCSPISGHRSVSWYQQTPGQGLQFLFEYFSETQRNKGNFPGRFSGRQFSNSRSEMNVSTLELGDSALYLCASSLGLAGNQKWGNQETQYFGPGTRLLVL.

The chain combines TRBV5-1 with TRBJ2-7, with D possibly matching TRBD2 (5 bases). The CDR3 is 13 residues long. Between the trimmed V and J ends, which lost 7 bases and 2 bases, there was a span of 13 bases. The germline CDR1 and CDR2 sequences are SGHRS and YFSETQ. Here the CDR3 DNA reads TGCGCCAGCCGACCCACTAGTACCTACGAGCAGTACTTC. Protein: CASRPTSTYEQYF. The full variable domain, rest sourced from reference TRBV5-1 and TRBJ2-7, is KAGVTQTPRYLIKTRGQQVTLSCSPISGHRSVSWYQQTPGQGLQFLFEYFSETQRNKGNFPGRFSGRQFSNSRSEMNVSTLELGDSALYLCASRPTSTYEQYFGPGTRLTVT.

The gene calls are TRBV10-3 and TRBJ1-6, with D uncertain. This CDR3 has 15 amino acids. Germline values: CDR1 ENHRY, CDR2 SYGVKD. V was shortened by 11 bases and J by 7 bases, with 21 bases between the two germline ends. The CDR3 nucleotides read TGTGCCTCATCGCGGGAAGACCCAAGGAATTCACCCCTCCACTTT. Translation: CASSREDPRNSPLHF.

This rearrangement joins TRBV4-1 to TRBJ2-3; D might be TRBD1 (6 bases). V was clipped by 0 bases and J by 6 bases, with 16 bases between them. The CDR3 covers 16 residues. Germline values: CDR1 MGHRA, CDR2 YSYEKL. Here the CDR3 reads CASSQDNRVIPDTQYF. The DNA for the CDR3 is TGCGCCAGCAGCCAAGATAACAGGGTCATTCCTGATACGCAGTATTTT.

The CDR3 sequence: CASSATPSHYNEQFF. DNA for the CDR3: TGCGCCAGCAGCGCCACTCCTTCCCATTACAATGAGCAGTTCTTC. This rearrangement joins TRBV5-1 to TRBJ2-1; D unresolved. Germline V gives CDR1 SGHRS, CDR2 YFSETQ. V lost 4 bases and J lost 4, with 15 bases in between. The CDR3 loop spans 15 amino acids. The variable domain in full, completed from reference TRBV5-1 and TRBJ2-1, reads KAGVTQTPRYLIKTRGQQVTLSCSPISGHRSVSWYQQTPGQGLQFLFEYFSETQRNKGNFPGRFSGRQFSNSRSEMNVSTLELGDSALYLCASSATPSHYNEQFFGPGTRLTVL.

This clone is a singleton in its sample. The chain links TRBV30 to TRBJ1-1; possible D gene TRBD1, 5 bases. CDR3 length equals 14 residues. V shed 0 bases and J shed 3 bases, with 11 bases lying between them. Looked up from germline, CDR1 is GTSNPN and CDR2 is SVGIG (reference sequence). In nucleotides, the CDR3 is TGTGCCTGGAGTGTATCAGGGTGGGACACTGAAGCTTTCTTT. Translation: CAWSVSGWDTEAFF.

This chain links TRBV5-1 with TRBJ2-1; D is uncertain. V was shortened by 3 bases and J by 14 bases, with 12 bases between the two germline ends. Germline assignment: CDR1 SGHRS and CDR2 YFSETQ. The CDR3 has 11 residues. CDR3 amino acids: CASSSDRVEFF. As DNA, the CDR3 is TGCGCCAGCAGCTCCGACCGGGTGGAGTTCTTC.

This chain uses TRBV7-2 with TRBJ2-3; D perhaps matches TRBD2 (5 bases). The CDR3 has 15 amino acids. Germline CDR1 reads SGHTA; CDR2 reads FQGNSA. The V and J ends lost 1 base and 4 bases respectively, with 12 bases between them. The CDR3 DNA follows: TGTGCCAGCAGCTTAGGAAGCGGAAGGGCAGATACGCAGTATTTT. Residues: CASSLGSGRADTQYF.

The chain's CDR3 is CASSREVGTGELFF. In DNA form, the CDR3 reads TGTGCCAGCAGTAGGGAGGTCGGCACCGGGGAGCTGTTTTTT. This chain links TRBV2 with TRBJ2-2; a possible D gene is TRBD2 (6 bases). The CDR3 runs to 14 residues. The V gene lost 5 bases and the J gene lost 4 bases, with 11 bases spanning the gap. From germline, CDR1 is SNHLY and CDR2 FYNNEI.

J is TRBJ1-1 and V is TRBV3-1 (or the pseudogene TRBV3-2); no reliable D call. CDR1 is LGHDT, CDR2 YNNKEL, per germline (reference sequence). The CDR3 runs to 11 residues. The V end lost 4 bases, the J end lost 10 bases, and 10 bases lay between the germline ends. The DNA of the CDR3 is TGTGCCAGCAGCCTTGGGAGAGGAGCTTTCTTT. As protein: CASSLGRGAFF.

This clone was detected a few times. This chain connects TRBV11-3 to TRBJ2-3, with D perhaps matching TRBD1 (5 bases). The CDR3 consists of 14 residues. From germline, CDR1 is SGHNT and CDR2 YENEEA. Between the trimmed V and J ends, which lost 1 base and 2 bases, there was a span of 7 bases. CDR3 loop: CASSLVGVTDTQYF. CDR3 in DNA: TGTGCCAGCAGCTTAGTAGGGGTCACAGATACGCAGTATTTT.

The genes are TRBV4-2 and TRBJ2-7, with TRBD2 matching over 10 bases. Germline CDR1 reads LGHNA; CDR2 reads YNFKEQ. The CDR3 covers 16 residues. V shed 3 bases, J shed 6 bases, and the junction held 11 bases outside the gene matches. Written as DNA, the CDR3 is TGTGCCAGCAGCCAGGGATCAGGGACTAGCGTCGGCGAGCAGTACTTC. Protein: CASSQGSGTSVGEQYF.

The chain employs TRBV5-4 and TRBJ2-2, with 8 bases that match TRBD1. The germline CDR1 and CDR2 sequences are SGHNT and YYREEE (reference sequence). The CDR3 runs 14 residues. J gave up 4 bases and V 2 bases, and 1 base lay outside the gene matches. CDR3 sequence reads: CASSFQGATGELFF. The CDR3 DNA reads TGTGCCAGCAGCTTTCAGGGGGCCACCGGGGAGCTGTTTTTT.

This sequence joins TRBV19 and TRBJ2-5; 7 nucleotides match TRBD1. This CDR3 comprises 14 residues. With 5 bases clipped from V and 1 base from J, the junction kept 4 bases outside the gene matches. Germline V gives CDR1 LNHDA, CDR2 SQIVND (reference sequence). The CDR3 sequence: CASSPRQGQETQYF. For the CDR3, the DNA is TGTGCCAGTAGTCCCCGACAGGGCCAAGAGACCCAGTACTTC.

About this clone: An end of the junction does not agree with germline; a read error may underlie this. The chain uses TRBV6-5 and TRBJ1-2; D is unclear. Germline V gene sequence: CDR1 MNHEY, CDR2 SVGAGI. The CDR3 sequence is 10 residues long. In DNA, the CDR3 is TGTGCCAGCATTAACAATGGCTACACCTTC. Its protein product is CASINNGYTF.